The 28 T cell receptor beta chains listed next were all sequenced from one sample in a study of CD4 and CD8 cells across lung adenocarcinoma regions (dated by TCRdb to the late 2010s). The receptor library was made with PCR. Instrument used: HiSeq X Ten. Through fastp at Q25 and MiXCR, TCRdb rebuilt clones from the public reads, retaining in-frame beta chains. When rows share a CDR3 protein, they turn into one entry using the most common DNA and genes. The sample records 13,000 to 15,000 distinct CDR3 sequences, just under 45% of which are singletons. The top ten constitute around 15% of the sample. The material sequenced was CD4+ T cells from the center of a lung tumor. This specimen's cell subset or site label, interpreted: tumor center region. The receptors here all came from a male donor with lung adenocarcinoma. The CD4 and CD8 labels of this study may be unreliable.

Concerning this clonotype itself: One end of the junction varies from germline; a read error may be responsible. DNA of the CDR3: TGTGCTGCGGGGGAAATGGGTAGTGGGCAAAACATCCAGTACTTC. Translating gives CAAGEMGSGQNIQYF. The chain employs TRBV10-3 and TRBJ2-4; TRBD2 matches at 7 bases. The germline gives CDR1 ENHRY, CDR2 SYGVKD. CDR3 size: 15 residues.

The CDR3 nucleotides are TGTGCCAGCAGGGAGAGAGCAGGAATTTACACTGAAGCTTTCTTT. This codes for CASRERAGIYTEAFF. The chain links TRBV6-1 to TRBJ1-1; D unclear. The germline V gene encodes CDR1 MNHNS and CDR2 SASEGT. The CDR3 spans 15 residues. Between the trimmed V and J ends, which lost 6 bases and 3 bases, there was a span of 17 bases.

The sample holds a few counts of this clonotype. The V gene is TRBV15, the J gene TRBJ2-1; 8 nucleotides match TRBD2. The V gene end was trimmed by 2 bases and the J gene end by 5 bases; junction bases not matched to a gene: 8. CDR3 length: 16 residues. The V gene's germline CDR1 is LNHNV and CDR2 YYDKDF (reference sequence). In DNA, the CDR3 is TGTGCCACCAGCAGACCACATATTAGCGGGGACAATGAGCAGTTCTTC. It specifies CATSRPHISGDNEQFF.

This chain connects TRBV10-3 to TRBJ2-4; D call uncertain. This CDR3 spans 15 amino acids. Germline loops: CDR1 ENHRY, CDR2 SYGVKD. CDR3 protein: CSTSLVASDRDIQYF. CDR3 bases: TGTTCCACCAGTCTCGTGGCTAGTGACCGAGACATTCAGTACTTC.

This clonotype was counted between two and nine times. CDR3 region: CASSRGPGGGDTDTQYF. The CDR3 nucleotides read TGTGCCAGCAGTAGGGGCCCCGGGGGCGGAGACACAGATACGCAGTATTTT. V is TRBV6-1 and J is TRBJ2-3; tentatively, D is TRBD1 or TRBD2 (6 bases each). CDR3 length equals 17 residues. Germline assignment: CDR1 MNHNS and CDR2 SASEGT. V was cut by 5 bases and J by 2 bases, with 20 bases left in between.

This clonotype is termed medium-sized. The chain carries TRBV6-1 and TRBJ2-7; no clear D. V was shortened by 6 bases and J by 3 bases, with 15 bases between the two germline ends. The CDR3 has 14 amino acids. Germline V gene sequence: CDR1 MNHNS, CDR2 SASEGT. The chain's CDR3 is CASSPTSAYYEQYF. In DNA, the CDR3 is TGTGCCAGCAGCCCTACTTCCGCCTACTACGAGCAGTACTTC.

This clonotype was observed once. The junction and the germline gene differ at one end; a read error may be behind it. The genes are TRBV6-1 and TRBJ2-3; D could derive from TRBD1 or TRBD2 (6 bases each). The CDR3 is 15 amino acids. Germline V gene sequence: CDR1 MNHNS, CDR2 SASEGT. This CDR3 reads CSRGHGGRDPDTQYF. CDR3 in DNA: TGTTCCAGGGGTCACGGGGGCCGGGACCCAGATACCCAGTATTTC.

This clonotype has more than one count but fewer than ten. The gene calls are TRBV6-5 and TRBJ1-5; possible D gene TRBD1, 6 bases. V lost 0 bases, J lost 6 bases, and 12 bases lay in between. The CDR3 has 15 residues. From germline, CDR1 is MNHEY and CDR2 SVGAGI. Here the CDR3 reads CASSYSQGLGQPQHF. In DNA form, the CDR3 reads TGTGCCAGCAGTTACTCACAGGGATTGGGTCAGCCCCAGCATTTT.

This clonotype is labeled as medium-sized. The CDR3 DNA is TGTGCCAGCAGTGGCCCGTACGAGCAGTACTTC. This sequence encodes CASSGPYEQYF. V and J are TRBV6-1 and TRBJ2-7; D ambiguous. The germline V gene has CDR1 MNHNS and CDR2 SASEGT. This CDR3 comprises 11 residues. V lost 4 bases, J lost 4 bases, and 5 bases lay in between.

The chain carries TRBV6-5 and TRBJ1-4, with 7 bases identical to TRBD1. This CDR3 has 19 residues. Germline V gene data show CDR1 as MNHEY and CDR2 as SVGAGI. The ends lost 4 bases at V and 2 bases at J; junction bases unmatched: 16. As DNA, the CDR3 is TGTGCCAGCAGTTTCCCGGGGGACAGCCGTTTTCCTACTAATGAAAAACTGTTTTTT. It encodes CASSFPGDSRFPTNEKLFF.

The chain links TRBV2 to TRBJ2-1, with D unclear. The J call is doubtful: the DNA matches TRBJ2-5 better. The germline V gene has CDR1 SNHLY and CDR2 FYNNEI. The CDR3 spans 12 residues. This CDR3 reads CASRGFRETQYF. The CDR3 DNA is TGTGCCAGCAGGGGGTTTAGAGAGACCCAGTACTTC.

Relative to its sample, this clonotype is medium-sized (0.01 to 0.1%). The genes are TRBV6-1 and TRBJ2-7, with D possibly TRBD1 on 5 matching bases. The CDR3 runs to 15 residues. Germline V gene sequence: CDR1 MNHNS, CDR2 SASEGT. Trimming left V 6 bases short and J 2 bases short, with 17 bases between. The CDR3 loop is CASSQGKRTPYEQYF. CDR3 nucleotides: TGTGCCAGCAGCCAAGGGAAGAGGACACCCTACGAGCAGTACTTC.

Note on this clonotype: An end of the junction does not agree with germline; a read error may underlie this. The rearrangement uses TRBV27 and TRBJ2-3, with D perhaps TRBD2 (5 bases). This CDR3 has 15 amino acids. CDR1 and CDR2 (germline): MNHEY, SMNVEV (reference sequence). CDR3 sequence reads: CAGRTGFRDKDTQYF. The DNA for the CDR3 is TGTGCCGGCAGGACGGGGTTTCGAGACAAAGATACGCAGTACTTT.

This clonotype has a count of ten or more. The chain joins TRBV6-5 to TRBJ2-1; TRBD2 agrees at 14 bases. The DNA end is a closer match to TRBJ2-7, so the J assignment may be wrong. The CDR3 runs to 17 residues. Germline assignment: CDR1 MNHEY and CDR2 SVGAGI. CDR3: CASSSTSGRAGDYEQYF. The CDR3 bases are TGTGCCAGCAGTTCGACTAGCGGGAGGGCCGGGGACTACGAGCAGTACTTC.

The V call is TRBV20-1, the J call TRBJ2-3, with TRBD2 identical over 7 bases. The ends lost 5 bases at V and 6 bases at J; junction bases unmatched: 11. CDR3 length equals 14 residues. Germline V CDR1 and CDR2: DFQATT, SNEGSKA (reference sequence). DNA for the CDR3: TGCAGTGCTGTGGACGCGGGAGAATCGGATACGCAGTATTTT. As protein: CSAVDAGESDTQYF.

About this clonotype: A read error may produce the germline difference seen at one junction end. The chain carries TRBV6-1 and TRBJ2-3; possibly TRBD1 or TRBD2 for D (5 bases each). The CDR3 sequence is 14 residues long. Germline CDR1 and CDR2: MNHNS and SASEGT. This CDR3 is CATSGPGGLDTQYF. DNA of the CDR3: TGTGCCACCTCGGGGCCCGGAGGTCTAGATACGCAGTACTTT.

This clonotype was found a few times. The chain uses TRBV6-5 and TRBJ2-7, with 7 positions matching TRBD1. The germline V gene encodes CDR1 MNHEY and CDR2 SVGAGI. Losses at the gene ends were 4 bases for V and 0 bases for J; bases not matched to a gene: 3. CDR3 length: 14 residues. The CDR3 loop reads CASSSGQFSYEQYF. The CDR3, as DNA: TGTGCCAGCAGTTCGGGACAGTTCTCCTACGAGCAGTACTTC.

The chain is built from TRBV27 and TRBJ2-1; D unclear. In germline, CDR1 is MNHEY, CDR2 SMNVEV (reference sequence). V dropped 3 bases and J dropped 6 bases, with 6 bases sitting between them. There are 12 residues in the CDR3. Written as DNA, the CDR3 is TGTGCCAGCAGTTTTCCGGGCAATGAGCAGTTCTTC. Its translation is CASSFPGNEQFF.

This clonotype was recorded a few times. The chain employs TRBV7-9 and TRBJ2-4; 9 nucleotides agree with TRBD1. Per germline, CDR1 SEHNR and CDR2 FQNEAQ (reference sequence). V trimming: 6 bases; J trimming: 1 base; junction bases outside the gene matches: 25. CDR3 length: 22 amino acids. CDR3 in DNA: TGTGCCAGCAGTTACTGGGGGACAGGGAAAACATTTGACGGCGCGGCCAAAAACATTCAGTACTTC. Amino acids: CASSYWGTGKTFDGAAKNIQYF.

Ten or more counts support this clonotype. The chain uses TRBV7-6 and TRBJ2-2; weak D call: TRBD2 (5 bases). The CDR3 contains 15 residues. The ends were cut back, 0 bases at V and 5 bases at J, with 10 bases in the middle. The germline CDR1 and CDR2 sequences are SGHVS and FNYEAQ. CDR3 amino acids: CASSLARTGTGELFF. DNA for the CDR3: TGTGCCAGCAGCTTAGCGCGGACGGGAACCGGGGAGCTGTTTTTT.

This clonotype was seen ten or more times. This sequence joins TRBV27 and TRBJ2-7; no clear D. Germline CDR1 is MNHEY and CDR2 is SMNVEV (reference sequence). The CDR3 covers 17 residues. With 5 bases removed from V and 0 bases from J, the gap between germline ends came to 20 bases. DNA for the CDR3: TGTGCCAGCAGTCCCAGGCCCCCGTACCAAAGCTCCTACGAGCAGTACTTC. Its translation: CASSPRPPYQSSYEQYF.

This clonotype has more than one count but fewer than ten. This CDR3 is CASSPLGGRTEAFF. The CDR3 DNA sequence: TGTGCCAGCAGCCCTCTAGGGGGTAGAACTGAAGCTTTCTTT. V usage is TRBV6-1 and J usage is TRBJ1-1, with D perhaps TRBD1 (6 bases). V was cut by 6 bases and J by 5 bases, with 16 bases left in between. The CDR3 extends over 14 amino acids. CDR1 MNHNS and CDR2 SASEGT come from the germline V gene.

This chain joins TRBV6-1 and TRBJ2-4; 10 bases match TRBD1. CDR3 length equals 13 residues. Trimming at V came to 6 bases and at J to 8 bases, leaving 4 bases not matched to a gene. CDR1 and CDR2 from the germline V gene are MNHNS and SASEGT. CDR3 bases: TGTGCCAGCAGGGGACAGGGGAGGGACATTCAGTACTTC. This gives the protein CASRGQGRDIQYF.

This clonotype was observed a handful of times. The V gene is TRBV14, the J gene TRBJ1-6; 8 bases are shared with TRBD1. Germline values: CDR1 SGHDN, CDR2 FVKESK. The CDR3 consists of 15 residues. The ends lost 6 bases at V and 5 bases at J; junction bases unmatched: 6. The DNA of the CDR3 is TGTGCCAGCAGTCAACCGGGACAGGATAATTCACCCCTCCACTTT. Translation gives CASSQPGQDNSPLHF. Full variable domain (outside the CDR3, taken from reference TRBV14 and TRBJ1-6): EAGVTQFPSHSVIEKGQTVTLRCDPISGHDNLYWYRRVMGKEIKFLLHFVKESKQDESGMPNNRFLAERTGGTYSTLKVQPAELEDSGVYFCASSQPGQDNSPLHFGNGTRLTVT.

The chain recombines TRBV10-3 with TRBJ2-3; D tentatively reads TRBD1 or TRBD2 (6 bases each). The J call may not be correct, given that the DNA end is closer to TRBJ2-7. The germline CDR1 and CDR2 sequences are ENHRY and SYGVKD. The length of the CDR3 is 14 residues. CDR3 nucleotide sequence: TGTGCGGGCAAGGGGGGCCGCATCACAGAGACGCAGTACTTC. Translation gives CAGKGGRITETQYF.

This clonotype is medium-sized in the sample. The CDR3 is CASSRQGTTYNEQFF. The DNA for the CDR3 is TGTGCCAGCAGCCGACAGGGGACTACCTACAATGAGCAGTTCTTC. This rearrangement joins TRBV27 to TRBJ2-1; TRBD1 might be the D (8 bases). The V gene's germline CDR1 is MNHEY and CDR2 SMNVEV (reference sequence). V lost 6 bases and J lost 2, with 14 bases in between. The CDR3 has 15 amino acids.

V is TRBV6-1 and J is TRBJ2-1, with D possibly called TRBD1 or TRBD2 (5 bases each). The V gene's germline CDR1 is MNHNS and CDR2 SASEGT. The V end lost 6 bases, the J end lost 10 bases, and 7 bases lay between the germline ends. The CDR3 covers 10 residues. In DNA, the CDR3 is TGTGCCAGCAGGGGGGTCGAGCAGTTCTTC. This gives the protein CASRGVEQFF.

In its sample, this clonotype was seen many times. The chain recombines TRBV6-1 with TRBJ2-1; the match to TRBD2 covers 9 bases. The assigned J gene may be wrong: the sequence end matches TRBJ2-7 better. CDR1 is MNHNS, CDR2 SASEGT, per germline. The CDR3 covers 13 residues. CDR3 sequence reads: CASDPGLAHEQYF. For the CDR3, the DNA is TGTGCCAGCGACCCGGGACTAGCACACGAGCAGTACTTC.